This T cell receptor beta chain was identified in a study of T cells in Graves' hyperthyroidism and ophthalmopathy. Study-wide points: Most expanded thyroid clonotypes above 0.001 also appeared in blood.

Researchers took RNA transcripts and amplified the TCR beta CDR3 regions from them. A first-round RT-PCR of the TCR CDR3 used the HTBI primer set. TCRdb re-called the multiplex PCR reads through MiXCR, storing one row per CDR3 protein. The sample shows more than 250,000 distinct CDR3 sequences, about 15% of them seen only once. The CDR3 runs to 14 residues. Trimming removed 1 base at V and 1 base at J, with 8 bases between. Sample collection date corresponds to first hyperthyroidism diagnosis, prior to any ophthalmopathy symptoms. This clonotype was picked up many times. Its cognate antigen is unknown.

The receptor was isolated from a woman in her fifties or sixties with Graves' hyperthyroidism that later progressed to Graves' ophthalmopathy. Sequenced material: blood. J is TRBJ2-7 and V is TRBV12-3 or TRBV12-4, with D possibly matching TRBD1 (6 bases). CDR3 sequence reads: CASSLVGQSYEQYF. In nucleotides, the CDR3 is TGTGCCAGCAGTTTAGTAGGACAGTCCTACGAGCAGTACTTC.